A selection of T cell receptor beta chains follows, all from one sample in a study of blood T cell repertoires in COVID-19. TCRdb's table, derived via immunoSEQ multiplex PCR, lists solely in-frame clones and lacks some. The data hold around 320,000 clones, with around 91% observed a single time. What was sequenced was PBMCs or T cells enriched from blood (not recorded which). The receptors come from a young woman with acute COVID-19. Each CDR3 is given with its conserved first and last residue. The D gene is left open where the match is weak. Clone size appears in some rows only: once, few, many, or a class for an expanded clone.

D gene: NA
clone size: NA
J gene: TRBJ1-2
V gene: TRBV6-5
CDR3 protein: CASRPGLGYGYTF
CDR3 DNA: TGTGCCAGCCGTCCGGGGTTGGGGTATGGCTACACCTTC

D gene: NA
clone size: NA
J gene: TRBJ2-5
V gene: TRBV21-1
CDR3 protein: CASSQGDQETQYF
CDR3 DNA: TGTGCCAGCTCCCAGGGGGACCAAGAGACCCAGTACTTC

D gene: TRBD2
clone size: NA
J gene: TRBJ2-2
V gene: TRBV2
CDR3 protein: CASSGIAGGLGELFF
CDR3 DNA: TGTGCCAGCAGTGGTATAGCGGGAGGGCTGGGGGAGCTGTTTTTT

D gene: TRBD1
clone size: NA
J gene: TRBJ1-2
V gene: TRBV19
CDR3 protein: CASHPRDRGYSNYGYTF
CDR3 DNA: TGTGCCAGTCATCCCCGGGACAGGGGGTATTCTAACTATGGCTACACCTTC

D gene: TRBD1
clone size: NA
J gene: TRBJ1-4
V gene: TRBV18
CDR3 protein: CASSPPGTGNEKLFF
CDR3 DNA: TGTGCCAGCTCACCACCTGGGACAGGGAACGAAAAACTGTTTTTT

D gene: NA
clone size: NA
J gene: TRBJ1-5
V gene: TRBV9
CDR3 protein: CASSPSGHLSNQPQHF
CDR3 DNA: TGTGCCAGCAGCCCCTCGGGACATCTTAGCAATCAGCCCCAGCATTTT

D gene: TRBD1
clone size: NA
J gene: TRBJ2-7
V gene: TRBV15
CDR3 protein: CATSRDPGTGYEQYF
CDR3 DNA: TGTGCCACCAGCAGAGACCCCGGGACAGGGTACGAGCAGTACTTC

D gene: NA
clone size: NA
J gene: TRBJ1-1
V gene: TRBV2
CDR3 protein: CASTFEAEAFF
CDR3 DNA: TGTGCCAGCACTTTCGAGGCTGAAGCTTTCTTT

D gene: NA
clone size: NA
J gene: TRBJ1-2
V gene: TRBV11-2
CDR3 protein: CASSFVEGDYGYTF
CDR3 DNA: TGTGCCAGCAGCTTTGTCGAGGGGGACTATGGCTACACCTTC

D gene: NA
clone size: NA
J gene: TRBJ1-1
V gene: TRBV4-2
CDR3 protein: CASSQTPVNTEAFF
CDR3 DNA: TGTGCCAGCAGCCAAACCCCAGTGAACACTGAAGCTTTCTTT

D gene: NA
clone size: NA
J gene: TRBJ2-7
V gene: TRBV29-1
CDR3 protein: CSACGTRSYEQYF
CDR3 DNA: TGCAGCGCCTGCGGGACCCGGAGCTACGAGCAGTACTTC

D gene: NA
clone size: NA
J gene: TRBJ2-7
V gene: TRBV5-1
CDR3 protein: CASSQAAPHNEQYF
CDR3 DNA: TGCGCCAGCAGTCAAGCGGCCCCTCACAACGAGCAGTACTTC

D gene: TRBD1
clone size: NA
J gene: TRBJ2-7
V gene: TRBV6-2/TRBV6-3
CDR3 protein: CASSYSGTGAYGQYF
CDR3 DNA: TGTGCCAGCAGTTACTCCGGGACAGGGGCCTACGGGCAGTACTTC

D gene: NA
clone size: NA
J gene: TRBJ1-1
V gene: TRBV28
CDR3 protein: CASSPMGVMNTEAFF
CDR3 DNA: TGTGCCAGCAGTCCTATGGGCGTAATGAACACTGAAGCTTTCTTT

D gene: NA
clone size: once
J gene: TRBJ1-6
V gene: TRBV19
CDR3 protein: CASSTLASGSNSPLHF
CDR3 DNA: TGTGCCAGTAGTACCTTAGCATCGGGGAGTAATTCACCCCTCCACTTT

D gene: TRBD2
clone size: NA
J gene: TRBJ2-1
V gene: TRBV3-1/TRBV3-2
CDR3 protein: CASAWSGGLRNEQFF
CDR3 DNA: TGTGCCAGCGCCTGGTCGGGAGGGCTTCGTAATGAGCAGTTCTTC

D gene: NA
clone size: NA
J gene: TRBJ1-1
V gene: TRBV5-6
CDR3 protein: CASSLGLEAFF
CDR3 DNA: TGTGCCAGCAGCTTGGGACTCGAAGCTTTCTTT

D gene: TRBD2
clone size: NA
J gene: TRBJ2-1
V gene: TRBV7-9
CDR3 protein: CASSLGLAGGFSYNEQFF
CDR3 DNA: TGTGCCAGCAGCTTGGGACTAGCGGGAGGGTTCTCCTACAATGAGCAGTTCTTC

D gene: NA
clone size: NA
J gene: TRBJ2-1
V gene: TRBV9
CDR3 protein: CASSVATSSSSYNEQFF
CDR3 DNA: TGTGCCAGCAGCGTAGCTACGAGTAGCAGCTCCTACAATGAGCAGTTCTTC

D gene: NA
clone size: once
J gene: TRBJ1-1
V gene: TRBV28
CDR3 protein: CASSPPHGGTEAFF
CDR3 DNA: TGTGCCAGCAGTCCCCCCCACGGGGGCACTGAAGCTTTCTTT

D gene: NA
clone size: NA
J gene: TRBJ2-3
V gene: TRBV7-2
CDR3 protein: CASSSRTMGLTDTQYF
CDR3 DNA: TGTGCCAGCAGCTCCCGGACTATGGGCCTCACAGATACGCAGTATTTT

D gene: NA
clone size: many
J gene: TRBJ2-1
V gene: TRBV7-3
CDR3 protein: CASTPGGVNNEQFF
CDR3 DNA: TGTGCCAGCACCCCTGGCGGAGTTAACAATGAGCAGTTCTTC

D gene: NA
clone size: NA
J gene: TRBJ2-2
V gene: TRBV7-6
CDR3 protein: CAAGQGGTGELFF
CDR3 DNA: TGTGCCGCGGGGCAGGGGGGCACCGGGGAGCTGTTTTTT

D gene: TRBD2
clone size: once
J gene: TRBJ2-7
V gene: TRBV5-4
CDR3 protein: CASSLRRERSYEQYF
CDR3 DNA: TGTGCCAGCAGCTTGAGGCGGGAGAGGTCCTACGAGCAGTACTTC

D gene: TRBD2
clone size: NA
J gene: TRBJ2-7
V gene: TRBV5-3
CDR3 protein: CARSSSSSGVRVYEQYF
CDR3 DNA: TGTGCCAGAAGCTCCTCTAGTAGCGGGGTGAGGGTCTACGAGCAGTACTTC

D gene: NA
clone size: once
J gene: TRBJ2-2
V gene: TRBV11-2
CDR3 protein: CASSRGGAGELFF
CDR3 DNA: TGTGCCAGCAGCCGGGGTGGGGCCGGGGAGCTGTTTTTT

D gene: NA
clone size: NA
J gene: TRBJ1-2
V gene: TRBV5-1
CDR3 protein: CASSSPGEGLYGYTF
CDR3 DNA: TGCGCCAGCAGCTCCCCGGGAGAAGGACTCTATGGCTACACCTTC

D gene: TRBD2
clone size: NA
J gene: TRBJ2-3
V gene: TRBV27
CDR3 protein: CASSLASGRLRSTDTQYF
CDR3 DNA: TGTGCCAGCAGTTTGGCTAGCGGGAGGCTGCGTAGCACAGATACGCAGTATTTT

D gene: NA
clone size: NA
J gene: TRBJ2-7
V gene: TRBV28
CDR3 protein: CASSLSQPYEQYF
CDR3 DNA: TGTGCCAGCAGTTTATCACAGCCATACGAGCAGTACTTC

D gene: NA
clone size: NA
J gene: TRBJ2-1
V gene: TRBV27
CDR3 protein: CASSSSPSSYNEQFF
CDR3 DNA: TGTGCCAGCAGTTCCAGTCCAAGCTCCTACAATGAGCAGTTCTTC

D gene: TRBD2
clone size: NA
J gene: TRBJ2-3
V gene: TRBV19
CDR3 protein: CASSSLGLAGTDTQYF
CDR3 DNA: TGTGCCAGTAGTTCCCTAGGACTAGCGGGAACAGATACGCAGTATTTT